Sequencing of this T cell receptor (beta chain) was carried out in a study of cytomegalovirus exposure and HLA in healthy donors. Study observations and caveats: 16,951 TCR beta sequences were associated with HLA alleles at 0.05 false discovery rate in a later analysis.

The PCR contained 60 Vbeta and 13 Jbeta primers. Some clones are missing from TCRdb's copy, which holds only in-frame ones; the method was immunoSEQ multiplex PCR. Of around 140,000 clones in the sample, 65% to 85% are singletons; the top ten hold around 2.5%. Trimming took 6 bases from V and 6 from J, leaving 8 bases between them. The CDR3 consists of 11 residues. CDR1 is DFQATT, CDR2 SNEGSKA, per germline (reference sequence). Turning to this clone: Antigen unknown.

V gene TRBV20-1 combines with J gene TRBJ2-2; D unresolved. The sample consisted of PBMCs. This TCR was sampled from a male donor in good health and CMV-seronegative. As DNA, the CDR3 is TGCAGTGCCCCACGAGCCGGGGAGCTGTTTTTT. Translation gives CSAPRAGELFF.